The 16 T cell receptor beta chains below all came from one sample that was sequenced in a study of early T cells in non-severe SARS-CoV-2 infection (dated by TCRdb to the early 2020s). The library relied on 5' RACE. The reads were generated on a NextSeq 500. TCRdb passed the public sequencing reads through fastp at Q25 and MiXCR, retaining productive beta sequences. Each record represents a unique CDR3 protein, reported with the most common genes and DNA among its rows. The table for this sample lists more than 25,000 distinct CDR3 sequences; around 5% of them were counted only once. Of the sample, over 6% is held by the ten largest clones. Sample: whole blood. The receptors come from an adult who was a healthcare worker with PCR-confirmed SARS-CoV-2 infection or an uninfected control (not recorded which).

The V call is TRBV7-2, the J call TRBJ2-3; possibly TRBD1 for D (5 bases). Per the germline V gene, CDR1 is SGHTA and CDR2 is FQGNSA. CDR3 length: 12 residues. Trimming removed 5 bases from V and 4 bases from J, with 7 bases in between. The CDR3 loop is CASSLRADTQYF. The CDR3 DNA is TGTGCCAGCAGCCTCAGGGCAGATACGCAGTATTTT. Supplemented by reference TRBV7-2 and TRBJ2-3, the full variable domain reads GAGVSQSPSNKVTEKGKDVELRCDPISGHTALYWYRQSLGQGLEFLIYFQGNSAPDKSGLPSDRFSAERTGGSVSTLTIQRTQQEDSAVYLCASSLRADTQYFGPGTRLTVL.

This clonotype appeared many times. The chain links TRBV7-3 to TRBJ2-7, with D perhaps TRBD2 (6 bases). This CDR3 is built from 15 residues. The V gene's germline CDR1 is SGHTA and CDR2 FQGTGA. The V gene lost 2 bases and the J gene lost 7 bases, with 18 bases spanning the gap. In DNA form, the CDR3 reads TGTGCCAGCAGCTTAGGGCCCGGGGTGGAGGGAGAGCAGTACTTC. Protein sequence: CASSLGPGVEGEQYF.

The chain employs TRBV18 and TRBJ2-3; D gene uncertain. Per the germline V gene, CDR1 is KGHSH and CDR2 is LQKENI. V was pared by 3 bases and J by 0 bases, with 16 bases between. The CDR3 totals 17 residues. The DNA for the CDR3 is TGTGCCAGCTCACCGCTTCCCTCTGTCCGGAGCACAGATACGCAGTATTTT. Translation gives CASSPLPSVRSTDTQYF.

This clonotype was recorded at least ten times. The V gene is TRBV7-9, the J gene TRBJ1-6; D is ambiguous. This CDR3 comprises 11 residues. Trimming cost V 2 bases and J 10 bases, with 3 bases left between them. Germline assignment: CDR1 SEHNR and CDR2 FQNEAQ (reference sequence). The CDR3 DNA is TGTGCCAGCAGCTTATTCTCACCCCTCCACTTT. This gives the protein CASSLFSPLHF.

This clonotype was observed many times. The chain recombines TRBV29-1 with TRBJ2-1; a weak D match, TRBD1 (5 bases). The CDR3 runs 11 residues. The germline gives CDR1 SQVTM, CDR2 ANQGSEA. V was trimmed by 4 bases and J by 5 bases, leaving 6 bases between them. This chain's CDR3 is CSVVRDNEQFF. In DNA form, the CDR3 reads TGCAGCGTTGTCAGGGACAATGAGCAGTTCTTC.

This clonotype was counted between two and nine times. The chain uses TRBV7-3 and TRBJ1-1, with D uncertain. The germline CDR1 and CDR2 sequences are SGHTA and FQGTGA. The CDR3 is 13 amino acids. Trimming shortened V by 5 bases and J by 1 base, and 8 bases separated the two germline ends. The CDR3 sequence is CASSTRKNTEAFF. Here the CDR3 DNA reads TGTGCCAGCAGCACCCGAAAGAACACTGAAGCTTTCTTT.

The V call is TRBV14, the J call TRBJ2-2, with D maybe TRBD2 (5 bases). Looked up from germline, CDR1 is SGHDN and CDR2 is FVKESK. CDR3 length equals 15 residues. The ends were cut back, 0 bases at V and 5 bases at J, with 10 bases in the middle. The DNA of the CDR3 is TGTGCCAGCAGCCAAGAGCGGGTTCGTACCGGGGAGCTGTTTTTT. This translates into CASSQERVRTGELFF.

This clonotype has a handful of counts. V gene TRBV10-3 combines with J gene TRBJ2-7; D is perhaps TRBD2 (7 bases). Deletions cut 4 bases from V and 5 bases from J, with 18 bases between. This CDR3 is 15 amino acids long. From germline, CDR1 is ENHRY and CDR2 SYGVKD. CDR3 sequence reads: CAISVEGEGPHEQYF. DNA for the CDR3: TGTGCCATCAGTGTGGAGGGGGAGGGCCCCCACGAGCAGTACTTC.

The chain uses TRBV11-2 and TRBJ2-2; D is unclear. V shed 8 bases and J shed 1 base, with 5 bases lying between them. The CDR3 spans 12 residues. Germline assignment: CDR1 SGHAT and CDR2 FQNNGV. The CDR3: CASGLNTGELFF. As DNA, the CDR3 is TGTGCCAGCGGCCTGAACACCGGGGAGCTGTTTTTT. The whole variable domain, remainder taken from reference TRBV11-2 and TRBJ2-2, is EAGVAQSPRYKIIEKRQSVAFWCNPISGHATLYWYQQILGQGPKLLIQFQNNGVVDDSQLPKDRFSAERLKGVDSTLKIQPAKLEDSAVYLCASGLNTGELFFGEGSRLTVL.

This clonotype was picked up a small number of times. This chain links TRBV29-1 with TRBJ2-1; tentative D call: TRBD2 (5 bases). This CDR3 comprises 14 residues. Germline CDR1 reads SQVTM; CDR2 reads ANQGSEA. Trimming took off 4 bases at V and 0 bases at J, with 10 bases between the two ends. In DNA, the CDR3 is TGCAGCGTTGTCGGGATGAGCTCCTACAATGAGCAGTTCTTC. Amino acid sequence: CSVVGMSSYNEQFF.

This clonotype was seen repeatedly, ten times or more. This chain uses TRBV7-9 with TRBJ2-1; perhaps TRBD1 as D (6 bases). Germline assignment: CDR1 SEHNR and CDR2 FQNEAQ (reference sequence). The CDR3 has 15 residues. V gave up 1 base and J gave up 6 bases, with 13 bases separating them. CDR3 coding DNA: TGTGCCAGCAGCTTAGATCTCGGGACATCCAATGAGCAGTTCTTC. Its translation is CASSLDLGTSNEQFF.

A few counts support this clonotype. This chain connects TRBV5-4 to TRBJ2-3; no reliable D call. Germline CDR1 is SGHNT and CDR2 is YYREEE (reference sequence). The CDR3 has 13 residues. The V end lost 3 bases, the J end lost 2 bases, and 7 bases lay between the germline ends. The CDR3 protein is CASSSDTTDTQYF. CDR3 bases: TGTGCCAGCAGCTCTGACACCACAGATACGCAGTATTTT.

Ten or more counts support this clonotype. The chain has TRBV6-4 and TRBJ1-2; 7 bases agree with TRBD1. The CDR3 totals 19 residues. Germline V gene lookup returns CDR1 MRHNA and CDR2 SNTAGT. The V gene end was trimmed by 4 bases and the J gene end by 3 bases; junction bases not matched to a gene: 20. The CDR3 DNA sequence: TGTGCCAGCAGTGCGAACAGTCGGGACAGAAGTTTCCTGGACTATGGCTACACCTTC. Its translation: CASSANSRDRSFLDYGYTF.

The rearrangement uses TRBV2 and TRBJ2-3, with a tentative D call TRBD2 (6 bases). Germline V gives CDR1 SNHLY, CDR2 FYNNEI. The CDR3 runs 14 residues. Trimming took 5 bases from V and 0 from J, leaving 9 bases between them. The CDR3 reads CASSRDLSTDTQYF. The CDR3 nucleotides read TGTGCCAGCAGTAGGGACTTAAGCACAGATACGCAGTATTTT.

This clonotype was found many times. This rearrangement joins TRBV5-1 to TRBJ1-1; 11 bases agree with TRBD1. With 4 bases clipped from V and 0 bases from J, the junction kept 5 bases outside the gene matches. Germline V CDR1 and CDR2: SGHRS, YFSETQ. The CDR3 has 16 amino acids. In DNA form, the CDR3 reads TGCGCCAGCAGCCTAGGACAGGGGGCATTGAACACTGAAGCTTTCTTT. The encoded protein is CASSLGQGALNTEAFF.

The chain uses TRBV21-1 and TRBJ2-7; the DNA was not used to check the table's D call, TRBD1. TRBV21-1 represents a pseudogene. The CDR3 covers 19 residues. The CDR3, as DNA: TGTGCCAGCAGCGGGATCTGCGACAGGTTATGGACCCCCTTAGGCGAGCAGTACTTC. It codes for CASSGICDRLWTPLGEQYF.